The next 9 T cell receptor beta chains were all read from a single sample in a study of blood T cell repertoires in COVID-19. Method: immunoSEQ multiplex PCR; TCRdb's copy keeps in-frame clones and lacks some. The data contain approximately 300,000 clones, approximately 90% of them seen just once; the ten biggest clones take up around 5.9%. The sample consisted of PBMCs or T cells enriched from blood (not recorded which). The receptors derive from a woman aged 25-40 years who had recovered from COVID-19.

The J gene is TRBJ2-3, the V gene TRBV5-1, with D possibly being TRBD1 (6 bases). The CDR3 has 15 residues. Germline assignment: CDR1 SGHRS and CDR2 YFSETQ. Between the trimmed V and J ends, which lost 4 bases and 5 bases, there was a span of 17 bases. CDR3 bases: TGCGCCAGCAGCGCATTGACAGGTGGAGGAGATACGCAGTATTTT. This sequence encodes CASSALTGGGDTQYF.

V and J are TRBV5-1 and TRBJ2-1; D is possibly TRBD2 (6 bases). CDR1 and CDR2 (germline): SGHRS, YFSETQ. Trimming cost V 0 bases and J 2 bases, with 12 bases left between them. This CDR3 region has 16 residues. The CDR3 spells CASSLGGGVTYNEQFF. CDR3 bases: TGCGCCAGCAGCTTGGGGGGCGGGGTGACCTACAATGAGCAGTTCTTC.

The chain links TRBV19 to TRBJ1-1; the D is unclear. This CDR3 contains 15 residues. V dropped 1 base and J dropped 7 bases, with 16 bases sitting between them. Germline assignment: CDR1 LNHDA and CDR2 SQIVND (reference sequence). DNA of the CDR3: TGTGCCAGTAGTATAGTTCTCCGGGGAAGTGGTGAAGCTTTCTTT. It is translated as CASSIVLRGSGEAFF.

The chain carries TRBV7-2 and TRBJ1-1; 10 nucleotides match TRBD1. The CDR3 spans 13 residues. V lost 5 bases to trimming and J lost 8 bases; unmatched junction nucleotides: 5. From germline, CDR1 is SGHTA and CDR2 FQGNSA. Written as DNA, the CDR3 is TGTGCCAGCAGCATGGACAGGGGGTACGAAGCTTTCTTT. Encoded protein: CASSMDRGYEAFF.

Concerning this clone itself: Other nucleotide sequences in the sample specify the same CDR3. The chain carries TRBV7-9 and TRBJ1-2; 8 bases agree with TRBD1. CDR1 is SEHNR, CDR2 FQNEAQ, per germline (reference sequence). This CDR3 region has 12 residues. V trimming: 5 bases; J trimming: 6 bases; junction bases outside the gene matches: 2. The CDR3 loop reads CASSRTGNGYTF. DNA of the CDR3: TGTGCCAGCAGCAGGACAGGGAATGGCTACACCTTC.

The rearrangement links TRBV2 to TRBJ1-6; D not resolved. Trimming removed 4 bases from V and 4 bases from J, with 5 bases in between. This CDR3 region has 13 residues. Germline-derived CDR1 and CDR2 are SNHLY and FYNNEI. The DNA for the CDR3 is TGTGCCAGCAGTGGGGAGTATAATTCACCCCTCCACTTT. Translating gives CASSGEYNSPLHF.

The chain is built from TRBV5-6 and TRBJ2-5, with D perhaps TRBD2 (6 bases). Germline CDR1 is SGHDT and CDR2 is YYEEEE. Trimming took 4 bases from V and 5 from J, leaving 21 bases between them. CDR3 length: 16 residues. CDR3 coding DNA: TGTGCCAGCAGCATAAGCGGGCGGGGAAACAGGGAGACCCAGTACTTC. This sequence encodes CASSISGRGNRETQYF.

The rearrangement uses TRBV5-1 and TRBJ1-1; D unresolved. V was clipped by 3 bases and J by 3 bases, with 9 bases between them. Germline CDR1 reads SGHRS; CDR2 reads YFSETQ. This CDR3 has 13 amino acids. The CDR3 loop reads CASSSEEDTEAFF. The CDR3 region has the DNA TGCGCCAGCAGCTCAGAGGAAGACACTGAAGCTTTCTTT.

The J gene is TRBJ1-4, the V gene TRBV5-1, with 9 bases aligning to TRBD1. CDR3 length: 14 residues. The V and J ends lost 4 bases and 5 bases, in that order; junction bases with no gene match: 3. Germline V CDR1 and CDR2: SGHRS, YFSETQ. The CDR3 DNA follows: TGCGCCAGCAGCGGGACAGGGATAAATGAAAAACTGTTTTTT. This encodes CASSGTGINEKLFF.